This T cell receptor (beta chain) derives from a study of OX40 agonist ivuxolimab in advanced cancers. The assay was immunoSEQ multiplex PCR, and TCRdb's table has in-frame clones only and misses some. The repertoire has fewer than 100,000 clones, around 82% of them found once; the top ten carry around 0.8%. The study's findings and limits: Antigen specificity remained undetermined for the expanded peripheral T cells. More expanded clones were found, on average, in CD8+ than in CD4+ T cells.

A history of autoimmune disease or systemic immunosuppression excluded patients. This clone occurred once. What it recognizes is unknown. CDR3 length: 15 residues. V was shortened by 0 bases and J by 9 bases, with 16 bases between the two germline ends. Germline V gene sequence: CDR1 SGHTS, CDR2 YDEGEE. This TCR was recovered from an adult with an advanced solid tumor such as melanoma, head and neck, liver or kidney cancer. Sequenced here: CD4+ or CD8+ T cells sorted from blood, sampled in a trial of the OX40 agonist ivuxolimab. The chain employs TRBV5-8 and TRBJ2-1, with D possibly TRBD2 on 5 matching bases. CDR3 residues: CASSLVRGPQGEQFF. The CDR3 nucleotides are TGTGCCAGCAGCTTGGTTCGAGGGCCCCAAGGTGAGCAGTTCTTC.